The sequence of this T cell receptor (beta chain) was determined in a study of blood T cell repertoires in COVID-19. Turning to the study itself: Sites across the United States, Italy and Spain contributed samples from acute and convalescent COVID-19. Sources were T cells, B-cell-depleted T cells, or PBMCs; the material itself was cDNA or gDNA.

Per the germline V gene, CDR1 is SGHAT and CDR2 is FQNNGV. The CDR3 totals 16 residues. Germline trimming cut 3 bases from V and 2 bases from J; bases unmatched to any gene: 6. The method was immunoSEQ multiplex PCR; TCRdb's version includes in-frame clones alone and lacks a portion of them. Seen here are approximately 150,000 clones, about 92% observed once, and the top ten hold about 1.5%. Sequencing was carried out using peripheral blood. The genes are TRBV11-2 and TRBJ2-2; TRBD2 aligns across 7 bases. The sequence derives from a human donor in a cohort sampled during active COVID-19. CDR3 in amino acids: CASSLLGLVNTGELFF. The CDR3 coding sequence is TGTGCCAGCAGCTTGTTAGGACTAGTCAACACCGGGGAGCTGTTTTTT.